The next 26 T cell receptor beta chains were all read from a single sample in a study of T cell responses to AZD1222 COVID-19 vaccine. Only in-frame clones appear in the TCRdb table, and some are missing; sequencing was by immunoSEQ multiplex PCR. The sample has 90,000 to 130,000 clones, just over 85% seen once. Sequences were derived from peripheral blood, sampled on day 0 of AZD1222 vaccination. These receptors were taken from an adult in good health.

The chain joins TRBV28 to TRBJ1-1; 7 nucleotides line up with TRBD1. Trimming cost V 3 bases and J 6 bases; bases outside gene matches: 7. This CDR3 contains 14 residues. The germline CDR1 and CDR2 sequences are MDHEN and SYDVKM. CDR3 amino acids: CASSFSGRGAEAFF. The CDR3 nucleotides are TGTGCCAGCAGTTTTAGTGGCAGGGGGGCTGAAGCTTTCTTT.

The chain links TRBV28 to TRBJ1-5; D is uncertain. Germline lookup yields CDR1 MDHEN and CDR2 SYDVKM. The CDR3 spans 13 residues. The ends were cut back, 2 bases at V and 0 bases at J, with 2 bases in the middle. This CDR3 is CASSLNSNQPQHF. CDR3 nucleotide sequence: TGTGCCAGCAGTTTAAATAGCAATCAGCCCCAGCATTTT.

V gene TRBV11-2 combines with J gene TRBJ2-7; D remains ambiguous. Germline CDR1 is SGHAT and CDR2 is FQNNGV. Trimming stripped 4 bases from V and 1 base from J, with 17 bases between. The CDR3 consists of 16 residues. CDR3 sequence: CASSSPGFMGSYEQYF. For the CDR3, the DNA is TGTGCCAGCAGCTCCCCCGGTTTTATGGGGTCCTACGAGCAGTACTTC.

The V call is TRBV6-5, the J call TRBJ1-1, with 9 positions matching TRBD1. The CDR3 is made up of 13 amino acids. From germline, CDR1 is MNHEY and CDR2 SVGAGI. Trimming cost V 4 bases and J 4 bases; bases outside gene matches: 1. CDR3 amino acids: CASSWGQGTEAFF. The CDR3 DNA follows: TGTGCCAGCAGTTGGGGACAGGGCACTGAAGCTTTCTTT.

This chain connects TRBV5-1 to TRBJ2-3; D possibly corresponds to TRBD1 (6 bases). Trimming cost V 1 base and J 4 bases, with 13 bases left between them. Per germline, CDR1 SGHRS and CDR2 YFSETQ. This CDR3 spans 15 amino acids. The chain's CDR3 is CASSLFQGRPDTQYF. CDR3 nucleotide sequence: TGCGCCAGCAGCTTGTTTCAGGGGCGCCCAGATACGCAGTATTTT.

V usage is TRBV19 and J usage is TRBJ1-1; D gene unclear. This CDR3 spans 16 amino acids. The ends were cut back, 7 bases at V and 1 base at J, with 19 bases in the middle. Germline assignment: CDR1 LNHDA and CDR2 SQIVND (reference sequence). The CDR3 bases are TGTGCCAGTAAAACTCTACCCAACGGCCCGAACACTGAAGCTTTCTTT. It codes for CASKTLPNGPNTEAFF.

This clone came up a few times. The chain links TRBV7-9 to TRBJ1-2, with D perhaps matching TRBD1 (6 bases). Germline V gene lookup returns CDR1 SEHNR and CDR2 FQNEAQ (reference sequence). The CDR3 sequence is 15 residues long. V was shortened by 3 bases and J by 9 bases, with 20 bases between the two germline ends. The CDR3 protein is CASSFAGGRAVRYTF. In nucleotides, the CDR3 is TGTGCCAGCAGCTTTGCGGGGGGCCGGGCGGTGCGCTACACCTTC.

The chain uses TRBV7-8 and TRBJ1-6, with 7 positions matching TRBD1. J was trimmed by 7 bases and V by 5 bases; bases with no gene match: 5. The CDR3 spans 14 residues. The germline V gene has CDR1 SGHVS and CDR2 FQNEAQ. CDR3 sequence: CASSRGGGNSPLHF. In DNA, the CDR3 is TGTGCCAGCAGCCGAGGGGGCGGGAATTCACCCCTCCACTTT.

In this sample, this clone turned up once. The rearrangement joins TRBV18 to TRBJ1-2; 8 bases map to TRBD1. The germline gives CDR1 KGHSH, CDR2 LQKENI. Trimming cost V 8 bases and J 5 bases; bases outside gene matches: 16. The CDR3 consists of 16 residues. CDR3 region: CASHSGQGALFYGYTF. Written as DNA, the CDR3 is TGTGCCAGCCACAGCGGGCAGGGGGCTCTGTTTTATGGCTACACCTTC.

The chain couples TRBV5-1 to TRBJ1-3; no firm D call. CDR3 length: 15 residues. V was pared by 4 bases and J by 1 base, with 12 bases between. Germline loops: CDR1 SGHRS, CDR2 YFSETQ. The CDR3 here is CASSPLAGSGNTIYF. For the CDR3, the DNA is TGCGCCAGCAGCCCCCTGGCGGGATCTGGAAACACCATATATTTT.

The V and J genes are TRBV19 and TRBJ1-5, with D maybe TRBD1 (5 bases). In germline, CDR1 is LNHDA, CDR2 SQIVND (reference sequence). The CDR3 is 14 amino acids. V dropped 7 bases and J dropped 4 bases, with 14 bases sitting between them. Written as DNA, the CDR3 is TGTGCCAGTACTACCGGGACGAGGAATCAGCCCCAGCATTTT. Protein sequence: CASTTGTRNQPQHF.

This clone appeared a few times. The CDR3: CASSPPLGGTQYF. CDR3 nucleotide sequence: TGTGCCAGCAGCCCACCGTTAGGGGGTACGCAGTATTTT. V gene TRBV5-4 combines with J gene TRBJ2-3, with a weak D call TRBD1 (6 bases). The CDR3 runs 13 residues. Germline CDR1 reads SGHNT; CDR2 reads YYREEE (reference sequence). V gave up 4 bases and J gave up 8 bases, with 14 bases separating them.

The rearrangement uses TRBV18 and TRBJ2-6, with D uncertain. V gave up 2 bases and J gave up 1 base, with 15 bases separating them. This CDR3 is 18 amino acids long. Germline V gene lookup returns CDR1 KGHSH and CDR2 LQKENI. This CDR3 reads CASSPVHLVNSGANVLTF. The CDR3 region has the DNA TGTGCCAGCTCACCAGTCCACCTCGTGAATTCTGGGGCCAACGTCCTGACTTTC.

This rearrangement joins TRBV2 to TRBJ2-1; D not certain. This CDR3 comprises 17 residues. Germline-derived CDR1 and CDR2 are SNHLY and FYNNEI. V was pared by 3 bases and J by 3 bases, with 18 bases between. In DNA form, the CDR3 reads TGTGCCAGCAGTGACCCGAGTGCCCCACAGCACTACAATGAGCAGTTCTTC. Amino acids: CASSDPSAPQHYNEQFF. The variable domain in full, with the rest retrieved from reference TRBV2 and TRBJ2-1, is EPEVTQTPSHQVTQMGQEVILRCVPISNHLYFYWYRQILGQKVEFLVSFYNNEISEKSEIFDDQFSVERPDGSNFTLKIRSTKLEDSAMYFCASSDPSAPQHYNEQFFGPGTRLTVL.

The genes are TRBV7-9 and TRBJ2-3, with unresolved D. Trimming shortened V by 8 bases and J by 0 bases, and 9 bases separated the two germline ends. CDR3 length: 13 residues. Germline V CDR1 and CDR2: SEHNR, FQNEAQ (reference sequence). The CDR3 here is CASGPTSTDTQYF. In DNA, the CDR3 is TGTGCCAGCGGACCTACTAGCACAGATACGCAGTATTTT. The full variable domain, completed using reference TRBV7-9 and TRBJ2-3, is DTGVSQNPRHKITKRGQNVTFRCDPISEHNRLYWYRQTLGQGPEFLTYFQNEAQLEKSRLLSDRFSAERPKGSFSTLEIQRTEQGDSAMYLCASGPTSTDTQYFGPGTRLTVL.

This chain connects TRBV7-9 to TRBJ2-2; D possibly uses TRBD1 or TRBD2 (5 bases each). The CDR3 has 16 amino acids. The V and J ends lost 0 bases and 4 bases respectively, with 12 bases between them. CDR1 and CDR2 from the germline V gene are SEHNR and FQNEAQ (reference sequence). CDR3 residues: CASSLAARAGTGELFF. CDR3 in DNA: TGTGCCAGCAGCTTAGCGGCCAGGGCGGGCACCGGGGAGCTGTTTTTT. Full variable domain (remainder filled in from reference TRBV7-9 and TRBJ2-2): DTGVSQNPRHKITKRGQNVTFRCDPISEHNRLYWYRQTLGQGPEFLTYFQNEAQLEKSRLLSDRFSAERPKGSFSTLEIQRTEQGDSAMYLCASSLAARAGTGELFFGEGSRLTVL.

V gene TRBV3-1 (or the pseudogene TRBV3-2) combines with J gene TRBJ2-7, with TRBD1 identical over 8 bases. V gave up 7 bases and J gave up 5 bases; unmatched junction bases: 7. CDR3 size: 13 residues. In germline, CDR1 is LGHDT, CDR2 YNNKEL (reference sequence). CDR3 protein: CASTLQGVNEQYF. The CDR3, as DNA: TGTGCCAGCACCCTACAGGGGGTGAACGAGCAGTACTTC.

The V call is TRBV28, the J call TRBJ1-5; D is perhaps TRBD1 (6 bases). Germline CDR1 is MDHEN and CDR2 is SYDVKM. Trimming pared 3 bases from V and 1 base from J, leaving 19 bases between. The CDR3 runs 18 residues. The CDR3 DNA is TGTGCCAGCAGTTTCCCAATCACAGGGAAGAGGAGCAATCAGCCCCAGCATTTT. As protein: CASSFPITGKRSNQPQHF.

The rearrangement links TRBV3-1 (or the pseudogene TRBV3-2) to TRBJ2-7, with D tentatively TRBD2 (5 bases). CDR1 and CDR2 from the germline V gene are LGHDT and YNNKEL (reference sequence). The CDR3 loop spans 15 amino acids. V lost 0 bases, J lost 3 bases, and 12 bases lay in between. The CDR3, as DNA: TGTGCCAGCAGCCAAGATTTCGACTATCGCTACGAGCAGTACTTC. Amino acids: CASSQDFDYRYEQYF.

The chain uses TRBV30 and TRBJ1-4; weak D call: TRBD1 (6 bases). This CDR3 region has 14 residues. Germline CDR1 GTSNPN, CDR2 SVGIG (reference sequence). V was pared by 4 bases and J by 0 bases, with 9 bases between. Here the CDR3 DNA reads TGTGCCTGGAACAGGGACACAACTAATGAAAAACTGTTTTTT. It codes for CAWNRDTTNEKLFF.

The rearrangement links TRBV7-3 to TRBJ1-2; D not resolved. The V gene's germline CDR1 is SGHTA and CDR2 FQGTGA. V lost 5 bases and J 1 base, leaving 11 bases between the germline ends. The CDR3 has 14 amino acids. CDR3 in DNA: TGTGCCAGCAGCCCGGGATCTCTTAACTATGGCTACACCTTC. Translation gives CASSPGSLNYGYTF. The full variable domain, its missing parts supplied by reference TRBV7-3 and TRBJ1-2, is GAGVSQTPSNKVTEKGKYVELRCDPISGHTALYWYRQSLGQGPEFLIYFQGTGAADDSGLPNDRFFAVRPEGSVSTLKIQRTERGDSAVYLCASSPGSLNYGYTFGSGTRLTVV.

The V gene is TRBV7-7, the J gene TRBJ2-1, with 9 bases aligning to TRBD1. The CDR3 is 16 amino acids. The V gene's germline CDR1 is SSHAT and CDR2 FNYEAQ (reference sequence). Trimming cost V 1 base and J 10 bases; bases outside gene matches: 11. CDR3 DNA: TGTGCCAGCAGCTTAGAGTACGGGACAGGGTCGTCGGAGCAGTTCTTC. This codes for CASSLEYGTGSSEQFF.

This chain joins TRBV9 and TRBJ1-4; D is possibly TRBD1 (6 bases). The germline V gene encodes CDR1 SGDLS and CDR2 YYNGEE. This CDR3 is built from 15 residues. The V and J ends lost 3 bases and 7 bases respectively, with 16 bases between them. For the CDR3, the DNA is TGTGCCAGCAGCGGATCGGGGGCGATGAGTGAAAAACTGTTTTTT. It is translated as CASSGSGAMSEKLFF. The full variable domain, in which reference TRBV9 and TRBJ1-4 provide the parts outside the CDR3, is DSGVTQTPKHLITATGQRVTLRCSPRSGDLSVYWYQQSLDQGLQFLIQYYNGEERAKGNILERFSAQQFPDLHSELNLSSLELGDSALYFCASSGSGAMSEKLFFGSGTQLSVL.

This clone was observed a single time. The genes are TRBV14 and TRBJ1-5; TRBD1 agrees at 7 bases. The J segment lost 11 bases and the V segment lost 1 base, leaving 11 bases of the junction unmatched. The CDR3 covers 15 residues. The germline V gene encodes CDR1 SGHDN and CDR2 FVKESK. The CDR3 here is CASSQGGRGDEAQHF. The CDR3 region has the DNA TGTGCCAGCAGCCAAGGAGGCAGGGGGGACGAGGCCCAGCATTTT.

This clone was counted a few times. CDR3: CASTQGDSSNQPQHF. The CDR3 nucleotides read TGTGCCAGCACCCAGGGTGACAGTAGCAATCAGCCCCAGCATTTT. The chain employs TRBV6-5 and TRBJ1-5; the D gene is possibly TRBD1 (5 bases). The length of the CDR3 is 15 residues. Between the trimmed V and J ends, which lost 7 bases and 0 bases, there was a span of 13 bases. From germline, CDR1 is MNHEY and CDR2 SVGAGI.

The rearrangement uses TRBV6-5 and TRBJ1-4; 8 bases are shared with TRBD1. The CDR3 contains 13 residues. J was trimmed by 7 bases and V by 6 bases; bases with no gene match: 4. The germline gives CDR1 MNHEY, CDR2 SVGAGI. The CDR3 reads CASRRQGSEKLFF. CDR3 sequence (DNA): TGTGCCAGCAGGAGACAGGGGAGTGAAAAACTGTTTTTT.